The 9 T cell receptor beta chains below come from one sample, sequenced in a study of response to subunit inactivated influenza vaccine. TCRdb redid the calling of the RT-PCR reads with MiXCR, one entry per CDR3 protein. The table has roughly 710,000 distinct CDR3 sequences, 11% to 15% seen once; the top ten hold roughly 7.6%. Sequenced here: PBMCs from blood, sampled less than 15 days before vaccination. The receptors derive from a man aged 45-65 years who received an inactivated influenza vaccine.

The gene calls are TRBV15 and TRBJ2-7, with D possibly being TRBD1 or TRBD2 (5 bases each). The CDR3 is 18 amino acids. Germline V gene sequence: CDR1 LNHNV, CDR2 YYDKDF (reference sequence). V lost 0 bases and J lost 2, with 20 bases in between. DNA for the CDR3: TGTGCCACCAGCAGAGACCGAAGCCGGGACCGAAGGACCTACGAGCAGTACTTC. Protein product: CATSRDRSRDRRTYEQYF.

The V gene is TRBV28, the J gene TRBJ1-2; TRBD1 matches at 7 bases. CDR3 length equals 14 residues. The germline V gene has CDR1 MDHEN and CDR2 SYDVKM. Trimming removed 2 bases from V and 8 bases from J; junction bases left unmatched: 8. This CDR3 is CASSLVTGVRGYTF. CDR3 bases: TGTGCCAGCAGTTTAGTAACAGGGGTGAGGGGCTACACCTTC.

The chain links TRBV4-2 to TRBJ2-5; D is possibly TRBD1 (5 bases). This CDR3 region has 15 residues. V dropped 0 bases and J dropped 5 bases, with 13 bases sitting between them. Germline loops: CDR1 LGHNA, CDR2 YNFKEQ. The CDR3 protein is CASSQEGWGWETQYF. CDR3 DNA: TGTGCCAGCAGCCAAGAAGGGTGGGGCTGGGAGACCCAGTACTTC.

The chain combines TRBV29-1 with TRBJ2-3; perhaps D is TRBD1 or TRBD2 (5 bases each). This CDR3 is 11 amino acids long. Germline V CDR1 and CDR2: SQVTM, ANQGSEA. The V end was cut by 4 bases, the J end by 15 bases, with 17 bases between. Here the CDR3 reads CSVGVRQGVYF. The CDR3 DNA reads TGCAGCGTTGGGGTAAGGCAGGGAGTCTATTTT.

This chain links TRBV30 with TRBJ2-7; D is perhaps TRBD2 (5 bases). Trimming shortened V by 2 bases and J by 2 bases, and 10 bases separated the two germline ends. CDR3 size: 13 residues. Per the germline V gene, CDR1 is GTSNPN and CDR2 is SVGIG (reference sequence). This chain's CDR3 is CAWSPGITYEQYF. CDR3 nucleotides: TGTGCCTGGAGTCCGGGGATTACCTACGAGCAGTACTTC.

The CDR3 loop reads CASSRGQGTFSRYEQYF. The DNA for the CDR3 is TGTGCCAGCAGCCGTGGGCAGGGGACCTTTTCTAGATACGAGCAGTACTTC. This sequence joins TRBV3-1 and TRBJ2-7; a possible D gene is TRBD1 (6 bases). This CDR3 contains 17 residues. Germline V gives CDR1 LGHDT, CDR2 YNNKEL (reference sequence). The V gene lost 4 bases and the J gene lost 4 bases, with 23 bases spanning the gap.

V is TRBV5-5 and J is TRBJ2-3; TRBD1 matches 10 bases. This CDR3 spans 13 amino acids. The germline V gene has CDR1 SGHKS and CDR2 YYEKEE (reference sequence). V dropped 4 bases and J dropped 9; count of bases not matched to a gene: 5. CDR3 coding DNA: TGTGCCAGCAGCCCCCCGGGACAGGGGACGCAGTATTTT. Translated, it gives CASSPPGQGTQYF.

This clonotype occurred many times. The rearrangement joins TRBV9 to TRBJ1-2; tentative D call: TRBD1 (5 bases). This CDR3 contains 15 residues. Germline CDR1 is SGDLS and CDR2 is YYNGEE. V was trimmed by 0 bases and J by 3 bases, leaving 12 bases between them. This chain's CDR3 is CASSVEKGPHYGYTF. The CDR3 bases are TGTGCCAGCAGCGTAGAAAAGGGACCTCACTATGGCTACACCTTC.

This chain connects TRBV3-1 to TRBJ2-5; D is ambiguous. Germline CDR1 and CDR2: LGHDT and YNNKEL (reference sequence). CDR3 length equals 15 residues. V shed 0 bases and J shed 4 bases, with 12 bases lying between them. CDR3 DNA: TGTGCCAGCAGCCAAGATTTGGCAGGACGAGAGACCCAGTACTTC. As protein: CASSQDLAGRETQYF.